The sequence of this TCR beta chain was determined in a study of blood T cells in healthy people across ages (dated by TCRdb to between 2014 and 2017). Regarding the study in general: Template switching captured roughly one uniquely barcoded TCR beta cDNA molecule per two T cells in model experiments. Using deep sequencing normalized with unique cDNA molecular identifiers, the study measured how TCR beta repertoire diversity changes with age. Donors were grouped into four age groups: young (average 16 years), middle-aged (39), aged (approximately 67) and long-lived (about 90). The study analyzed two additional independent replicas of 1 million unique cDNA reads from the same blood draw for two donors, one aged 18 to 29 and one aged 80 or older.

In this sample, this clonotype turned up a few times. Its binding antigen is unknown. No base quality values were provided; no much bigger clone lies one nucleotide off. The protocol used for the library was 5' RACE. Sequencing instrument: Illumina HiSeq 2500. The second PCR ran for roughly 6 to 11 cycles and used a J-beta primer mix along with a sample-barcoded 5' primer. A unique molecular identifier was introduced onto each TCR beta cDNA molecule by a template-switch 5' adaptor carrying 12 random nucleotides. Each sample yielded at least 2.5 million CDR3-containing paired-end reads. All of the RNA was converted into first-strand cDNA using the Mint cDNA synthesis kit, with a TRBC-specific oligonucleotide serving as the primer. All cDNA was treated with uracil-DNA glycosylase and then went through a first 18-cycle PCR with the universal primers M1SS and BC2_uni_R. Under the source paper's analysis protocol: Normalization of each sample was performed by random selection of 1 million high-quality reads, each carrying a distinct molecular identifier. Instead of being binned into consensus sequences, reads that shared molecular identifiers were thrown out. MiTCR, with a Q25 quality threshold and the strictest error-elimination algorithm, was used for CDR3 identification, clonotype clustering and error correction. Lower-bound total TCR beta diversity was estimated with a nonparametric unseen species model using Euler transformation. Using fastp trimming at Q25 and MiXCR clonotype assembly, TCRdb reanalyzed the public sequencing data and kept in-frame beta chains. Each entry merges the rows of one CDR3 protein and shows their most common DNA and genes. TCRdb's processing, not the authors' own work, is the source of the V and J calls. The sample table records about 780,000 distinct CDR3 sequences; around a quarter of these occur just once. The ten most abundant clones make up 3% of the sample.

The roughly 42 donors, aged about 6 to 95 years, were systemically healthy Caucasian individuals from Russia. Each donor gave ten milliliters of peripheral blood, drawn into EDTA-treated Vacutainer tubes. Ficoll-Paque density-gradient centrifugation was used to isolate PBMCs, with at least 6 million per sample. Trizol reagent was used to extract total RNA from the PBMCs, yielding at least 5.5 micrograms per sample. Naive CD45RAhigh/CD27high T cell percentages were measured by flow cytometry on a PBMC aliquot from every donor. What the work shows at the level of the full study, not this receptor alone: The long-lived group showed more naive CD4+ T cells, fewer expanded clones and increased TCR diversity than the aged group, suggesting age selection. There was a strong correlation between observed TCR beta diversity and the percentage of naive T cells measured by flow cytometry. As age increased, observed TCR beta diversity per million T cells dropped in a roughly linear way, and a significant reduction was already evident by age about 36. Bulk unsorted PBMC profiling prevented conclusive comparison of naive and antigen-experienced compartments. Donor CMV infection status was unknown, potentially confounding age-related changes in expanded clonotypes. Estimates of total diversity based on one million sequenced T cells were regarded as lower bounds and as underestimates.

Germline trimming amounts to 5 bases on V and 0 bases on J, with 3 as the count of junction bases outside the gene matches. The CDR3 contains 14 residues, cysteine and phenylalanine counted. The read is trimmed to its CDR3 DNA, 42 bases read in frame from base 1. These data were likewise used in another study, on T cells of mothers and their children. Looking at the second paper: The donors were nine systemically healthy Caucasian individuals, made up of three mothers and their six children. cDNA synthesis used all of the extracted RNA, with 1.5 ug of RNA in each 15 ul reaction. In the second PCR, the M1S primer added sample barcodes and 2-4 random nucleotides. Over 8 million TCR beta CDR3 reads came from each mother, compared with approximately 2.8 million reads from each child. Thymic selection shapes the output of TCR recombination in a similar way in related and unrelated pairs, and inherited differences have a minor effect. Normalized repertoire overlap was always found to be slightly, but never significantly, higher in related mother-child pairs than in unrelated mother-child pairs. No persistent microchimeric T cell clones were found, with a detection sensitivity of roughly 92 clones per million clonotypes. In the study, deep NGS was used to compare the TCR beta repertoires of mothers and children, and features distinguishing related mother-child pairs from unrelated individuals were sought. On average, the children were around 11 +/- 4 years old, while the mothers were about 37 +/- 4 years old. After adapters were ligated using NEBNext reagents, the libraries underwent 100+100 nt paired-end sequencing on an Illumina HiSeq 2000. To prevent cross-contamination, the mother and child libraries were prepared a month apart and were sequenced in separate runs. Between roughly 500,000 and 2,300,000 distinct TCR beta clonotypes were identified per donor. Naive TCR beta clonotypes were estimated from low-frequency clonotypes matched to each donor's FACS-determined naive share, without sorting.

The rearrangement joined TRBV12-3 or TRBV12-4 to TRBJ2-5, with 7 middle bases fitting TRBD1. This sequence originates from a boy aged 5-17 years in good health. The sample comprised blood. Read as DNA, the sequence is TGTGCCAGCAGTCCCCAGGGGGACCAAGAGACCCAGTACTTC. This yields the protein CASSPQGDQETQYF.